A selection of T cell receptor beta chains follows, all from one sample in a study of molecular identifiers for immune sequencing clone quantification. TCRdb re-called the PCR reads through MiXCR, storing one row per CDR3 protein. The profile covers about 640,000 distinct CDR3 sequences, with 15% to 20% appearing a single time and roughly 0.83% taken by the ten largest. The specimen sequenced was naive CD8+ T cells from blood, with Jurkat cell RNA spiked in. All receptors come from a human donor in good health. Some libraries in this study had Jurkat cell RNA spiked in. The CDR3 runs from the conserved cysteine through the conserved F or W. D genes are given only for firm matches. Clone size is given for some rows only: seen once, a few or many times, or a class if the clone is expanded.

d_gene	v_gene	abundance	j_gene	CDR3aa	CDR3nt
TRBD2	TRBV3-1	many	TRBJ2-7	CASSPAGTSHATEQYF	TGTGCCAGCAGCCCAGCCGGGACTAGCCATGCCACCGAGCAGTACTTC
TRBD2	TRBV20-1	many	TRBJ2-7	CSARTRASGSVYEQYF	TGCAGTGCTAGGACCCGGGCTAGCGGGAGTGTATACGAGCAGTACTTC
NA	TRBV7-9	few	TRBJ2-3	CASSPINTDTQYF	TGTGCCAGCAGCCCGATAAACACAGATACGCAGTATTTT
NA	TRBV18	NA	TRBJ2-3	CASSPILKGTDTQYF	TGTGCCAGCTCACCAATTCTTAAAGGGACAGATACGCAGTATTTT
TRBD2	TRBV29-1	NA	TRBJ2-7	CSVEDIGTSETYEQYF	TGCAGCGTTGAAGACATCGGGACTAGCGAAACCTACGAGCAGTACTTC
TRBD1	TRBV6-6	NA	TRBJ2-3	CVSSPSTGGTDTQYF	TGTGTCAGCAGTCCCTCCACAGGGGGCACAGATACGCAGTATTTT
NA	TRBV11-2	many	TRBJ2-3	CASSLAGGLVDTQYF	TGTGCCAGCAGCTTAGCAGGGGGGCTGGTAGATACGCAGTATTTT
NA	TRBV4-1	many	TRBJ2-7	CASSQEQAYEQYF	TGCGCCAGCAGCCAAGAACAGGCCTACGAGCAGTACTTC
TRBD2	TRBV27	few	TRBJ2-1	CASSPASASGYYNEQFF	TGTGCCAGCAGTCCCGCGTCGGCTAGCGGGTACTACAATGAGCAGTTCTTC
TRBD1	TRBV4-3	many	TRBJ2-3	CASSQDVRGRAGGLDTQYF	TGCGCCAGCAGCCAAGATGTTCGGGGTCGGGCAGGGGGCCTGGATACGCAGTATTTT
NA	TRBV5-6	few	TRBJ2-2	CASSLATGGGGELFF	TGTGCCAGCAGCTTGGCGACAGGCGGTGGCGGGGAGCTGTTTTTT
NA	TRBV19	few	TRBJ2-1	CASTDSEEQFF	TGTGCCAGTACGGACTCGGAAGAGCAGTTCTTC
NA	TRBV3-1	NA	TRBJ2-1	CASSKSIGENEQFF	TGTGCCAGCAGCAAATCAATAGGGGAAAATGAGCAGTTCTTC
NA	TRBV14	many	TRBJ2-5	CASIMEVPAQETQYF	TGTGCCAGCATTATGGAGGTTCCGGCGCAAGAGACCCAGTACTTC
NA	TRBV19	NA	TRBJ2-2	CASSIAGVAGELFF	TGTGCCAGTAGTATAGCGGGAGTAGCCGGGGAGCTGTTTTTT
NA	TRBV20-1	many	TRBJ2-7	CSATLRAGSSYEQYF	TGCAGTGCTACCCTCCGGGCGGGCAGCTCCTACGAGCAGTACTTC
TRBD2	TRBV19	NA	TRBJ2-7	CASSIGLAIYEQYF	TGTGCCAGTAGTATCGGACTAGCGATTTACGAGCAGTACTTC
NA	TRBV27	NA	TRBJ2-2	CASSFVGVEGTGELFF	TGTGCCAGCAGTTTCGTGGGGGTGGAAGGTACCGGGGAGCTGTTTTTT
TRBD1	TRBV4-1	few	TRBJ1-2	CASSQSGGLNYGYTF	TGCGCCAGCAGCCAGTCAGGGGGCTTGAACTATGGCTACACCTTC
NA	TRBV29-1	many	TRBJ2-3	CSVEEGSEPSTDTQYF	TGCAGCGTTGAAGAAGGATCCGAACCTAGCACAGATACGCAGTATTTT
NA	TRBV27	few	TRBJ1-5	CASSLGISGPQHF	TGTGCCAGCAGTTTAGGGATCAGCGGGCCCCAGCATTTT
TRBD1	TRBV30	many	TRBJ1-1	CAWSPTGFNTEAFF	TGTGCCTGGAGTCCGACAGGGTTTAACACTGAAGCTTTCTTT
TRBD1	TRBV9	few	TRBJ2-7	CASSAEGARSYEQYF	TGTGCCAGCAGTGCCGAGGGGGCCCGCTCCTACGAGCAGTACTTC
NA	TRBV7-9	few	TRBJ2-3	CASSLPGSVTDTQYF	TGTGCCAGCAGCTTACCCGGCTCAGTCACAGATACGCAGTATTTT
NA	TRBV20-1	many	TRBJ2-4	CSAQDFSNIQYF	TGCAGTGCTCAGGACTTTTCTAACATTCAGTACTTC
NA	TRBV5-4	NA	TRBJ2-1	CASTMDRRDEQFF	TGTGCCAGCACCATGGACCGTAGGGATGAGCAGTTCTTC
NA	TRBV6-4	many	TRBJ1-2	CASSDTPFSNYGYTF	TGTGCCAGCAGTGACACCCCCTTTAGTAACTATGGCTACACCTTC
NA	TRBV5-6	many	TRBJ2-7	CASSPGGGFGLVEQYF	TGTGCCAGCAGCCCGGGCGGCGGGTTCGGTCTGGTCGAGCAGTACTTC
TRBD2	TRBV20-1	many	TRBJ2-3	CSGLGSLAGGLTQYF	TGCAGTGGGCTAGGGTCACTAGCGGGGGGGCTTACGCAGTATTTT
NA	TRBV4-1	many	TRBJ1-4	CASSQVGPGKLFF	TGCGCCAGCAGCCAAGTTGGACCAGGGAAACTGTTTTTT
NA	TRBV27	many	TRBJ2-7	CASKSGPEQYF	TGTGCCAGCAAGTCAGGGCCCGAGCAGTACTTC
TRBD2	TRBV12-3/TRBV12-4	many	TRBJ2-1	CASWAGGSYNEQFF	TGTGCCAGCTGGGCGGGAGGATCCTACAATGAGCAGTTCTTC
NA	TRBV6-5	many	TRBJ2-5	CASSYTVAEETQYF	TGTGCCAGCAGTTACACCGTAGCGGAAGAGACCCAGTACTTC
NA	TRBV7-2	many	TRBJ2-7	CASSLVIGGRAPYEQYF	TGTGCCAGCAGCTTAGTAATTGGCGGCAGGGCCCCCTACGAGCAGTACTTC
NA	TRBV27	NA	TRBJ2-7	CASSLYAGDEHYF	TGTGCCAGCAGTTTATATGCAGGCGACGAGCATTACTTC
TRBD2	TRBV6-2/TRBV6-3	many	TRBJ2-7	CASSYERGLVEQYF	TGTGCCAGCAGTTACGAGCGGGGGTTAGTGGAGCAGTACTTC
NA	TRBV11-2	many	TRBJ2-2	CASSLATGNTGELFF	TGTGCCAGCAGCTTAGCGACAGGGAACACCGGGGAGCTGTTTTTT
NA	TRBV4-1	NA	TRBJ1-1	CASRTQTNTEALF	TGCGCCAGCAGAACCCAAACGAACACTGAAGCTCTCTTT
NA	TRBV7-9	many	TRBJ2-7	CASSQTQDPSGQYF	TGTGCCAGCAGCCAAACTCAGGACCCCTCGGGGCAGTACTTC
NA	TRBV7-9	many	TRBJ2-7	CASSTRYPDEQYF	TGTGCCAGCAGCACCCGGTACCCCGACGAGCAGTACTTC
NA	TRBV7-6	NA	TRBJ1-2	CASSLAHRDGYTF	TGTGCCAGCAGTCTAGCCCACAGGGATGGCTACACCTTC
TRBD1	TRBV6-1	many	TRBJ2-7	CASSEDRGRYEQYF	TGTGCCAGCAGTGAAGACAGGGGAAGGTACGAGCAGTACTTC
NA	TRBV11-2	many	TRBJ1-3	CASSPRREQVNTIYF	TGTGCCAGCAGCCCCAGGCGGGAGCAAGTAAACACCATATATTTT
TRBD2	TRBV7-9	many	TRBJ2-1	CASSLSSSGYNEQFF	TGTGCCAGCAGCTTATCCTCTAGCGGTTACAATGAGCAGTTCTTC
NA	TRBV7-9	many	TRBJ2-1	CASSPDGGHEQFF	TGTGCCAGCAGCCCCGATGGGGGGCATGAGCAGTTCTTC
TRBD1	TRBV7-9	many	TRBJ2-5	CASSLTGYRQETQYF	TGTGCCAGCAGCTTGACAGGGTATCGGCAAGAGACCCAGTACTTC
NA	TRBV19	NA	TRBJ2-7	CASSMGPSTYEQYF	TGTGCCAGTAGTATGGGGCCCTCTACCTACGAGCAGTACTTC
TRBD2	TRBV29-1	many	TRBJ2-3	CSVEGAGGTDTQYF	TGCAGCGTTGAAGGTGCGGGAGGCACAGATACGCAGTATTTT
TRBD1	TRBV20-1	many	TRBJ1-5	CSARDRVEGQPQHF	TGCAGTGCTAGGGACAGGGTAGAAGGCCAGCCCCAGCATTTT
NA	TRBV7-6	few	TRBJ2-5	CTSSPILELAGETQYF	TGTACCAGCAGCCCTATCCTGGAGCTGGCGGGAGAGACCCAGTACTTC
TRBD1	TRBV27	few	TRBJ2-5	CASSPGTAHRETQYF	TGTGCCAGCAGCCCCGGGACAGCCCACCGAGAGACCCAGTACTTC
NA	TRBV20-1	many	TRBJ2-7	CSARDPAGYEQYF	TGCAGTGCTAGGGATCCGGCGGGCTACGAGCAGTACTTC
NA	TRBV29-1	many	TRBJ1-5	CSVELGGNQPQHF	TGCAGCGTTGAGTTGGGTGGCAATCAGCCCCAGCATTTT
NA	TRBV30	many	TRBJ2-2	CAWSVALTGELFF	TGTGCCTGGAGTGTGGCTCTCACCGGGGAGCTGTTTTTT
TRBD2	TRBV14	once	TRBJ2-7	CASSQDALAGGENYEQYF	TGTGCCAGCAGCCAAGATGCCCTAGCGGGGGGTGAGAACTACGAGCAGTACTTC
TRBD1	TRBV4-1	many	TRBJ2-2	CASSQTGSAGELFF	TGCGCCAGCAGCCAGACAGGGTCGGCCGGGGAGCTGTTTTTT
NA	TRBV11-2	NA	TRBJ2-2	CASSSVRGRGPGLGNTGELFF	TGTGCCAGCAGCTCCGTCAGGGGGCGCGGCCCGGGACTAGGGAACACCGGGGAGCTGTTTTTT
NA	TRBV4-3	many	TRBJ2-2	CASSPLQSGAPVAGELFF	TGCGCCAGCAGCCCCCTTCAATCGGGGGCCCCAGTCGCCGGGGAGCTGTTTTTT
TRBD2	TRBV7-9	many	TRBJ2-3	CASSLQLAGASTDTQYF	TGTGCCAGCAGCTTACAACTAGCGGGGGCTAGCACAGATACGCAGTATTTT